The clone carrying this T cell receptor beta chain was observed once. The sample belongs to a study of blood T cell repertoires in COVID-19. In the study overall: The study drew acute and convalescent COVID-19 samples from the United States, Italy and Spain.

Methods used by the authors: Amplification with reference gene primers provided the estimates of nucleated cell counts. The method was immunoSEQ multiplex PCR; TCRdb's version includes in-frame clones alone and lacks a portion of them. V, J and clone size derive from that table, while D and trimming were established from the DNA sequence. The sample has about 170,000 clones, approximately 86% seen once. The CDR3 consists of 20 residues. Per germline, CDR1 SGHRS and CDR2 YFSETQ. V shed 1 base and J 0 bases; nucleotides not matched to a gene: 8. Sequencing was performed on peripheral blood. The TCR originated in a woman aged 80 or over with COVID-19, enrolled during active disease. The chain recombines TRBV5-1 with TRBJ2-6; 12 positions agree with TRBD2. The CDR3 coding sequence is TGCGCCAGCAGCTTGAGGGCTAGCGGGAGGGGCCTCTCTGGGGCCAACGTCCTGACTTTC. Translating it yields CASSLRASGRGLSGANVLTF.